These 21 T cell receptor beta chains were all obtained from the same sample, sequenced in a study of T-cell memory formation after mild COVID-19. Each CDR3 protein gets one entry after TCRdb re-called the 5' RACE reads with MiXCR. In the table there are under 550,000 distinct CDR3 sequences, 18% of which are singletons. Input material: PBMCs or a T cell subset sorted from them (not recorded which). The receptors were gathered from an adult woman who had mild COVID-19 (a few samples of this study predate the infection). Cell type and time point are not known.

V gene TRBV6-1 combines with J gene TRBJ1-2; unclear D gene. The CDR3 is made up of 13 amino acids. Germline CDR1 MNHNS, CDR2 SASEGT. Trimming stripped 7 bases from V and 0 bases from J, with 9 bases between. The CDR3 reads CASTLESNYGYTF. The CDR3 DNA reads TGTGCCAGCACTCTGGAATCTAACTATGGCTACACCTTC.

The chain combines TRBV6-2 or TRBV6-3 with TRBJ2-1; 9 bases are shared with TRBD2. Germline CDR1 is MNHEY and CDR2 is SVGEGT. This CDR3 contains 15 residues. The junction had 11 bases not matched to a gene; V was cut back by 6 bases and J by 8 bases. The CDR3: CASRPRSGRRDEQFF. CDR3 DNA: TGTGCCAGCAGACCCCGGAGCGGGAGGAGGGATGAGCAGTTCTTC.

This clonotype was seen repeatedly, ten times or more. The chain combines TRBV27 with TRBJ2-1; 8 bases line up with TRBD2. Germline values: CDR1 MNHEY, CDR2 SMNVEV (reference sequence). This CDR3 spans 16 amino acids. The junction had 10 bases not matched to a gene; V was cut back by 0 bases and J by 9 bases. The CDR3 sequence: CASSLSGGGPTSEQFF. As DNA, the CDR3 is TGTGCCAGCAGTTTATCCGGCGGGGGGCCCACCAGTGAGCAGTTCTTC.

This chain links TRBV4-1 with TRBJ1-2; D is perhaps TRBD1 (5 bases). With 1 base removed from V and 5 bases from J, the gap between germline ends came to 14 bases. The germline gives CDR1 MGHRA, CDR2 YSYEKL. This CDR3 has 15 amino acids. The CDR3 sequence is CASSQVPQDLYGYTF. In DNA, the CDR3 is TGCGCCAGCAGCCAAGTGCCACAGGACCTTTATGGCTACACCTTC.

CDR3 DNA sequence: TGTGCCTGGGACCGGGTTATGAACACTGAAGCTTTCTTT. Encoded protein: CAWDRVMNTEAFF. The V and J genes are TRBV30 and TRBJ1-1, with unresolved D. This CDR3 comprises 13 residues. Germline V gives CDR1 GTSNPN, CDR2 SVGIG (reference sequence). V lost 5 bases, J lost 0 bases, and 10 bases lay in between.

The rearrangement joins TRBV10-3 to TRBJ2-5; D is possibly TRBD1 (6 bases). The germline V and J ends were trimmed by 10 bases and 1 base, with 16 bases remaining between them. The germline V gene encodes CDR1 ENHRY and CDR2 SYGVKD. CDR3 length equals 14 residues. The CDR3 spells CATEGQGGQETQYF. The CDR3 coding sequence is TGTGCCACCGAGGGACAAGGTGGCCAAGAGACCCAGTACTTC.

CDR3 residues: CASSLKGQGSFNTGELFF. Written as DNA, the CDR3 is TGTGCCAGCAGCCTCAAAGGACAGGGATCCTTTAACACCGGGGAGCTGTTTTTT. This chain uses TRBV12-3 or TRBV12-4 with TRBJ2-2; TRBD1 matches at 8 bases. The trim removed 6 bases at V and 2 bases at J, leaving 14 bases unmatched. This CDR3 contains 18 residues.

The chain joins TRBV11-2 to TRBJ1-1; D call uncertain. V was pared by 4 bases and J by 5 bases, with 17 bases between. Germline CDR1 SGHAT, CDR2 FQNNGV. CDR3 length: 15 amino acids. The CDR3 bases are TGTGCCAGCAGCTCCTTCGAGGCAGGAGGGACTGAAGCTTTCTTT. Its protein is CASSSFEAGGTEAFF.

This clonotype appeared many times. The V call is TRBV5-1, the J call TRBJ2-5; the D is unclear. This CDR3 comprises 14 residues. Germline CDR1 is SGHRS and CDR2 is YFSETQ. The ends were cut back, 0 bases at V and 1 base at J, with 7 bases in the middle. This CDR3 is CASSLAASQETQYF. In DNA, the CDR3 is TGCGCCAGCAGCTTGGCGGCTAGCCAAGAGACCCAGTACTTC.

This clonotype occurred many times. This rearrangement joins TRBV7-6 to TRBJ2-5; 7 bases align to TRBD2. The V gene's germline CDR1 is SGHVS and CDR2 FNYEAQ. This CDR3 is 13 amino acids long. V dropped 4 bases and J dropped 5; count of bases not matched to a gene: 4. The CDR3 sequence: CASSSLARETQYF. The CDR3, as DNA: TGTGCCAGCAGCTCACTAGCGCGGGAGACCCAGTACTTC.

This clonotype appeared many times. The chain links TRBV7-2 to TRBJ2-5; 11 bases align to TRBD1. V was pared by 5 bases and J by 14 bases, with 4 bases of the junction left unmatched. CDR3 size: 11 residues. Germline assignment: CDR1 SGHTA and CDR2 FQGNSA. CDR3 sequence (DNA): TGTGCCAGCAGCCCAGGACAGGGGGCATACTTC. This translates into CASSPGQGAYF.

This clonotype has just a few counts. The chain combines TRBV4-2 with TRBJ2-6, with 7 bases lining up with TRBD2. The V gene end was trimmed by 3 bases and the J gene end by 1 base; junction bases not matched to a gene: 12. There are 19 residues in the CDR3. CDR1 LGHNA and CDR2 YNFKEQ come from the germline V gene. The CDR3: CASSQQGLVRRSGANVLTF. The CDR3 DNA is TGTGCCAGCAGCCAGCAAGGACTAGTCAGAAGGTCTGGGGCCAACGTCCTGACTTTC.

This clonotype was picked up a small number of times. This rearrangement joins TRBV4-1 to TRBJ2-1; 11 nucleotides align to TRBD2. Germline V gene lookup returns CDR1 MGHRA and CDR2 YSYEKL. The V segment lost 4 bases and the J segment 8 bases; nucleotides outside the gene matches: 7. CDR3 length: 15 residues. CDR3: CASSPLAGGRYEQFF. The CDR3 DNA reads TGCGCCAGCAGCCCTTTAGCGGGGGGGCGGTATGAGCAGTTCTTC.

The chain joins TRBV10-1 to TRBJ1-1; D ambiguous. This CDR3 contains 13 residues. CDR1 and CDR2 (germline): WNHNN, SYGVQD (reference sequence). Trimming took off 2 bases at V and 3 bases at J, with 7 bases between the two ends. CDR3 nucleotides: TGCGCCAGCAGTGAGAGAGCCCACACTGAAGCTTTCTTT. Amino acids: CASSERAHTEAFF.

This sequence joins TRBV12-3 or TRBV12-4 and TRBJ1-2; 8 bases match TRBD1. V gave up 7 bases and J gave up 3 bases; unmatched junction bases: 7. The CDR3 contains 14 residues. The CDR3 sequence: CASTRQGKDYGYTF. DNA for the CDR3: TGTGCCAGCACCAGACAGGGGAAGGACTATGGCTACACCTTC.

This clonotype has a count of ten or more. The chain carries TRBV5-1 and TRBJ2-1; 7 nucleotides agree with TRBD2. The CDR3 has 14 residues. Germline CDR1 and CDR2: SGHRS and YFSETQ. V gave up 0 bases and J gave up 7 bases; unmatched junction bases: 4. The DNA for the CDR3 is TGCGCCAGCAGCTTGGAGGCCGGGGGGAATGAGCAGTTCTTC. Translation: CASSLEAGGNEQFF.

The chain uses TRBV24-1 and TRBJ2-1; no firm D call. This CDR3 has 16 residues. Germline assignment: CDR1 KGHDR and CDR2 SFDVKD. Trimming took off 3 bases at V and 0 bases at J, with 11 bases between the two ends. The CDR3 region has the DNA TGTGCCACCAGTGATCCCAGGTGGGGCTCCTACAATGAGCAGTTCTTC. Translation: CATSDPRWGSYNEQFF.

The chain carries TRBV4-3 and TRBJ2-7, with TRBD1 matching 7 bases. Germline V lookup: CDR1 LGHNA, CDR2 YSLEER. The CDR3 spans 16 residues. J lost 0 bases, V lost 1 base, and 6 bases had no gene match. In nucleotides, the CDR3 is TGCGCCAGCAGCCAAGCCGGGGACAGCCACTCCTACGAGCAGTACTTC. It encodes CASSQAGDSHSYEQYF.

This clonotype was observed a handful of times. The chain couples TRBV6-5 to TRBJ2-5; D gene uncertain. The CDR3 has 14 amino acids. Per the germline V gene, CDR1 is MNHEY and CDR2 is SVGAGI. Trimming shortened V by 3 bases and J by 0 bases, and 8 bases separated the two germline ends. CDR3: CASSYSQYQETQYF. The CDR3 DNA follows: TGTGCCAGCAGTTATAGTCAGTACCAAGAGACCCAGTACTTC.

The chain combines TRBV29-1 with TRBJ2-2; D may be TRBD1 or TRBD2 (5 bases each). CDR1 and CDR2 (germline): SQVTM, ANQGSEA. The CDR3 has 13 residues. Trimming removed 6 bases from V and 0 bases from J, with 8 bases in between. CDR3 sequence: CSVGVSNTGELFF. CDR3 nucleotide sequence: TGCAGCGTGGGGGTCTCGAACACCGGGGAGCTGTTTTTT.

In its sample, this clonotype was seen a few times. A junction boundary mismatches the germline segment, possibly from a read error. V gene TRBV7-7 combines with J gene TRBJ2-1; 9 bases align to TRBD2. The CDR3 sequence is 15 residues long. Germline V gives CDR1 SSHAT, CDR2 FNYEAQ (reference sequence). This CDR3 reads CASSLGLALHNEQFF. CDR3 nucleotide sequence: TGTGCTAGCAGCCTCGGACTAGCGCTCCACAATGAGCAGTTCTTC. The full variable domain, in which reference TRBV7-7 and TRBJ2-1 provide the parts outside the CDR3, is GAGVSQSPRYKVTKRGQDVTLRCDPISSHATLYWYQQALGQGPEFLTYFNYEAQPDKSGLPSDRFSAERPEGSISTLTIQRTEQRDSAMYRCASSLGLALHNEQFFGPGTRLTVL.